The clone carrying this T cell receptor (beta chain) occurred many times. No antigen is known for it. The study's library attached unique molecular identifiers to single cDNA molecules. TCRdb analysed the RACE reads with MiXCR anew, one entry per CDR3 protein. This repertoire shows about 110,000 distinct CDR3 sequences, roughly 10% found once; its top ten account for more than 3%. V was clipped by 6 bases and J by 5 bases; unmatched bases: 4. The CDR3 is 13 residues long. The V gene's germline CDR1 is DFQATT and CDR2 SNEGSKA (reference sequence). Specified time point: patch test 2, 6 weeks after DPC sensitization. Treatment in this sample: therapeutic diphenylcyclopropenone sensitization with weekly scalp DPC. This specimen comes from a study of human T cells and chemical hapten exposure. Turning to the study itself: Among samples, TCR yields varied mainly because of small differences in pooled library volume. Study-wide points: Because they had alopecia, donors may respond immunologically unlike healthy people.

The sequencing used whole blood, collected in connection with sensitization to the hapten diphenylcyclopropenone (DPC). The receptor was isolated from a woman between 40 and 50 years old with alopecia areata. Some clones in this sample may be carry-over from other donors' samples. This chain uses TRBV20-1 with TRBJ2-3; 11 nucleotides match TRBD2. The CDR3 nucleotides read TGCAGTGCGCGGCTAGCGGGAGGAGATACGCAGTATTTT. As protein: CSARLAGGDTQYF.